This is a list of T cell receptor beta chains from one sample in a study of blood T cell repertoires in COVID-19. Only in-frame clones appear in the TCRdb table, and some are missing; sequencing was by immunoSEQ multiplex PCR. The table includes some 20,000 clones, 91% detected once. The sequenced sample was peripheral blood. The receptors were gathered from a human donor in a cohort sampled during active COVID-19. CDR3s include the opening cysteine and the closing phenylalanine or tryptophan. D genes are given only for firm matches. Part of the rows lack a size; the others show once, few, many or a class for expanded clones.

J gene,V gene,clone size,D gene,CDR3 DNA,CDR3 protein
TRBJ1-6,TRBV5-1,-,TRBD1,TGCGCCAGCAGCTTGGCCGGGGGACAGATGGGGTCACCCCTCCACTTT,CASSLAGGQMGSPLHF
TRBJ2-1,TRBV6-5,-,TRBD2,TGTGCCAGCAGTTCCTACCTAGCGGACTCCTACAATGAGCAGTTCTTC,CASSSYLADSYNEQFF
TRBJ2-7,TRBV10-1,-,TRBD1,TGCGCCAGCAGACTGGACAGGGGGTCCGAAGAGCAGTACTTC,CASRLDRGSEEQYF
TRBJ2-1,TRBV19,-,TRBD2,TGTGCCAGTAGTACGAGCGCGGGGGCCTACAATGAGCAGTTCTTC,CASSTSAGAYNEQFF
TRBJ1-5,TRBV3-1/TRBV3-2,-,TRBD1,TGTGCCAGCAGCCAAGATAAGTTGGACAGGGCAGGACAGCCCCAGCATTTT,CASSQDKLDRAGQPQHF
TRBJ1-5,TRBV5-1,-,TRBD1,TGCGCCAGCTCCGAGACAGGGGACCAGCCCCAGCATTTT,CASSETGDQPQHF
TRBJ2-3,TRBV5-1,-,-,TGCGCCAGCAGCTTGGCCTCGTGGGGACAAGGCACAGATACGCAGTATTTT,CASSLASWGQGTDTQYF
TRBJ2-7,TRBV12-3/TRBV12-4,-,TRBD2,TGTGCCAGCAGTCCCCTCCTAGCGGCCGAGCAGTACTTC,CASSPLLAAEQYF
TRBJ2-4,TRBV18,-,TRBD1,TGTGCCAGCTCACCAGTAGGGACAGACGGAAACATTCAGTACTTC,CASSPVGTDGNIQYF
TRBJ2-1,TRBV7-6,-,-,TGTGCCAGCGGAAGAGGGGGCTCCTACAATGAGCAGTTCTTC,CASGRGGSYNEQFF
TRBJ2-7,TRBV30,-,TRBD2,TGTGCCTGGAGTGTGGGACTAGCCTACGAGCAGTACTTC,CAWSVGLAYEQYF
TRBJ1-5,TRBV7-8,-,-,TGTGCCAGCAGCTTAGATGGTACCCGCGGGCAGCCCCAGCATTTT,CASSLDGTRGQPQHF
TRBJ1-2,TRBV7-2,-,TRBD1,TGTGCCAGCAGCCCCCGGACAGGGCACTATGGCTACACCTTC,CASSPRTGHYGYTF
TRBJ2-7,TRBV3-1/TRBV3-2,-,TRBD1,TGTGCCAGCAGCCAGGACAGGATCGGAAACGAGCAGTACTTC,CASSQDRIGNEQYF
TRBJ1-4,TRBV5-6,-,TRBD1,TGTGCCAGCAGCATTCTGACAGGGGAAGCAAATGAAAAACTGTTTTTT,CASSILTGEANEKLFF
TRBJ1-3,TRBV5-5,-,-,TGTGCCAGCAGCTTTCTTCGGAACACCATATATTTT,CASSFLRNTIYF
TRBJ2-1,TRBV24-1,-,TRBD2,TGTGCCACCAGTGACTCACCTAGCGGGAGGGCCAACGATGAGCAGTTCTTC,CATSDSPSGRANDEQFF
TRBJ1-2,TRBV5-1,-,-,TGCGCCAGCAGCTTGGGCCGTCCGGGATCTTACACCTTC,CASSLGRPGSYTF
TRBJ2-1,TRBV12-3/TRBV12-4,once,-,TGTGCCAGCAGTCGACTTGGCAATGAGCAGTTCTTC,CASSRLGNEQFF
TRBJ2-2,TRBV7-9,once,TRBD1,TGTGCCAGCACCGACAGGGGAGACACCGGGGAGCTGTTTTTT,CASTDRGDTGELFF
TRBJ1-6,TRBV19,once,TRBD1,TGTGCCAGTACCCCGATCGACAGGGCCAATTCACCCCTCCACTTT,CASTPIDRANSPLHF
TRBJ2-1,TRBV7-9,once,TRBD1,TGTGCCAGCATCTACAGGGGATTTAGTAATGATGAGCAGTTCTTC,CASIYRGFSNDEQFF
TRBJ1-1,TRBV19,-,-,TGTGCCAGTAATGTGGGCAGGGGAGTGAACACTGAAGCTTTCTTT,CASNVGRGVNTEAFF
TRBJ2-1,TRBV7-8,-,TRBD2,TGTGCCAGCAGCCCTAGCGGGGGGGGTAGCTACAATGAGCAGTTCTTC,CASSPSGGGSYNEQFF
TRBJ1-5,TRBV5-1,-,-,TGCGCCAGCAGCTCCCCCCCGAGGAGGTGCGAGGATCAGCCCCAGCATTTT,CASSSPPRRCEDQPQHF
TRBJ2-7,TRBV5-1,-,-,TGCGCCAGCAGCCTCGAGGAGGGGAGGCACGAGCAGTACTTC,CASSLEEGRHEQYF
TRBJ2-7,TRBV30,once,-,TGTGCCTGGAGTCCGATCGGGGAATTCTCCTACGAGCAGTACTTC,CAWSPIGEFSYEQYF
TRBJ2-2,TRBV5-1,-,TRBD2,TGCGCCAGCACCGGAATAACTAGCGCCGGGGAGCTGTTTTTT,CASTGITSAGELFF
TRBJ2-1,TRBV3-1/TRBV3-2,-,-,TGTGCCAGCAGCCGGCGACCAGGGTTTGAGTTCTTC,CASSRRPGFEFF
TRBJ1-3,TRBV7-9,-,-,TGTGCCAGCAGCCAGGTCGGTGGAAACACCATATATTTT,CASSQVGGNTIYF
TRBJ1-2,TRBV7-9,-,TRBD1,TGTGCCAGCAGCTTGGGGGACAGGGGGCGTGGCGGCTACACCTTC,CASSLGDRGRGGYTF
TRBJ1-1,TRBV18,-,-,TGTGCCAGCTCACCTAAGGGACTTACGAACACTGAAGCTTTCTTT,CASSPKGLTNTEAFF
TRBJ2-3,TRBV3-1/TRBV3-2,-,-,TGTGCCAGCAGCCAAGAACTAGCAGATACGCAGTATTTT,CASSQELADTQYF
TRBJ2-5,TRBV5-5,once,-,TGTGCCAGCAGCTTGGGGGACTGGGGCCTAGAGACCCAGTACTTC,CASSLGDWGLETQYF
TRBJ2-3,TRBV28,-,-,TGTGCCAGCAGTTTAGCGAAGGGGAGGCAGGGAAACACAGATACGCAGTATTTT,CASSLAKGRQGNTDTQYF
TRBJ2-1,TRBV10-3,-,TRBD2,TGTGCCATCAGTGCGACTAGCGGGAGCTATAATGAGCAGTTCTTC,CAISATSGSYNEQFF
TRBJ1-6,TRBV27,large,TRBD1,TGTGCCAGCAGTTGGGGACAGCCAGAGGACGGTTCACCCCTCCACTTT,CASSWGQPEDGSPLHF
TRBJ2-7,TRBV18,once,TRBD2,TGTGCCAGCTCACCAATAGCGGGGTCAGCCCCCTACGAGCAGTACTTC,CASSPIAGSAPYEQYF
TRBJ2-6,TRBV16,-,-,TGTGCCAGCAGCCAATCCTACAGGGCTGGGGCCAACGTCCTGACTTTC,CASSQSYRAGANVLTF
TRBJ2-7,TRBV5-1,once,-,TGCGCCAGCAGCCAATTAGGGGGAGGGGGACCCTACGAGCAGTACTTC,CASSQLGGGGPYEQYF